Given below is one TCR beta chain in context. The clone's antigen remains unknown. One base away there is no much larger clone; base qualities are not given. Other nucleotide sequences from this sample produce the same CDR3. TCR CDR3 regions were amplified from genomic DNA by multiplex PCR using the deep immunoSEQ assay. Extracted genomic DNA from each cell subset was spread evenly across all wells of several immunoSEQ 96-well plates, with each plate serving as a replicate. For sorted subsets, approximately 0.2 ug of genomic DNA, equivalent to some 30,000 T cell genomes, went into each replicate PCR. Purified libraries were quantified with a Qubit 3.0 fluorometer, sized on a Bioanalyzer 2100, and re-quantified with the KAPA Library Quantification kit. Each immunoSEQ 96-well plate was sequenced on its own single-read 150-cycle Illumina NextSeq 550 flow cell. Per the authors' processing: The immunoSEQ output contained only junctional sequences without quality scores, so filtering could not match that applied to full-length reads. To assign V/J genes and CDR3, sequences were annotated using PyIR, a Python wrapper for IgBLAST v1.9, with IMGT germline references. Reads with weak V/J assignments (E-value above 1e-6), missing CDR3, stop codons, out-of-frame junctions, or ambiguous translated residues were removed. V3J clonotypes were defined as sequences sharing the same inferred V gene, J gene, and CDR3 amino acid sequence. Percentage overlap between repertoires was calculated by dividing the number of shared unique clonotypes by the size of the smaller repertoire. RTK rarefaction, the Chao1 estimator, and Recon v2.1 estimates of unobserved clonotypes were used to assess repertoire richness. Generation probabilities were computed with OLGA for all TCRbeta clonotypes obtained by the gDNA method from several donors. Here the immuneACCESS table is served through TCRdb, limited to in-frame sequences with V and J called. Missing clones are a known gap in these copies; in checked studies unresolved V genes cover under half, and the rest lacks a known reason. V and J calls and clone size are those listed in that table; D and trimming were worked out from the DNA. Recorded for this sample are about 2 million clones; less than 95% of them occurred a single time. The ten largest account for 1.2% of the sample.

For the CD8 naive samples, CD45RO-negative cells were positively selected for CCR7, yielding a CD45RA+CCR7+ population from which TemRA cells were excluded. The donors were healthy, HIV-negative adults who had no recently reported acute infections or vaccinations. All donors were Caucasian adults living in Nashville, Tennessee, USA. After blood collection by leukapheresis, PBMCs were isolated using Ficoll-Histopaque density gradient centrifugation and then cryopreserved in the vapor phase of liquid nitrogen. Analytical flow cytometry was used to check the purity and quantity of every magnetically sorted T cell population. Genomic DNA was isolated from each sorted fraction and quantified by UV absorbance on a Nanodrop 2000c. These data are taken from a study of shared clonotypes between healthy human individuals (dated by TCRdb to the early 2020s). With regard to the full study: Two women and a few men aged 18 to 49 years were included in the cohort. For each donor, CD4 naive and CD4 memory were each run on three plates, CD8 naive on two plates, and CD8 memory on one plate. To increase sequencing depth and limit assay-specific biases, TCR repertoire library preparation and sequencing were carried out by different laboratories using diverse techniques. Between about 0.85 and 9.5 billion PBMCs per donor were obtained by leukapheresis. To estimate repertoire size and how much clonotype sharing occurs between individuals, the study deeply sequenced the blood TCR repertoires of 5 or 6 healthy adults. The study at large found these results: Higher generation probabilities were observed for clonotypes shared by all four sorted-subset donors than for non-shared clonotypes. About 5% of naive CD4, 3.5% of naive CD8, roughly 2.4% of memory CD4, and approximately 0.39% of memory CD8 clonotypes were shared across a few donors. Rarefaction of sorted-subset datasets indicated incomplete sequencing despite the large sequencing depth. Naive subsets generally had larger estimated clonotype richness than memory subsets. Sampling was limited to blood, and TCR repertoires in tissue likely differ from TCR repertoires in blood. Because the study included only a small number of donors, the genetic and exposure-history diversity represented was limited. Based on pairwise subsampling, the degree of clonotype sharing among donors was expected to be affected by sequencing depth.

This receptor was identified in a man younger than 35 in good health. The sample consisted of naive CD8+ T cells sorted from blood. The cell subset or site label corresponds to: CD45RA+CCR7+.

The DNA sequence reads TGTGCCAGCAGCTTACAGACAGACTACGAGCAGTACTTC. It translates as CASSLQTDYEQYF. The V and J segments used are TRBV11-2 and TRBJ2-7, with TRBD1 perhaps the D gene, on 5 matching bases. The germline V gene sets CDR1 to SGHAT and CDR2 to FQNNGV. The V end loses 2 bases and the J end loses 3 bases, and a stretch of 8 bases separates them. The CDR3 runs 13 amino acids, cysteine and phenylalanine included. Only the CDR3 portion is preserved as DNA: 39 bases, with reading frame beginning at the first base.